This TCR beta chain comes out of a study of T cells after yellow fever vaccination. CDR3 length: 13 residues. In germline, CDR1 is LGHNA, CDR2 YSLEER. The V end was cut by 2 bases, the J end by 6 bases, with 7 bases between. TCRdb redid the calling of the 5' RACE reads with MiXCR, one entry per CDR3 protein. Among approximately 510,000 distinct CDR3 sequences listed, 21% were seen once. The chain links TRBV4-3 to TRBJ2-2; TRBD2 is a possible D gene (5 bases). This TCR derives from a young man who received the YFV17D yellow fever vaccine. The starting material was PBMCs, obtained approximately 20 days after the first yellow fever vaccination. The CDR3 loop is CASSQYSAGELFF. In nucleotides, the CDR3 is TGCGCCAGCAGCCAATATAGCGCCGGGGAGCTGTTTTTT.